The 15 T cell receptor beta chains given below trace back to one sample, sequenced in a study of spatial heterogeneity in lung cancer. Broader study findings: Tumor mutation count correlated with how many alpha and beta TCRs expanded intratumorally.

Specified time point: sample taken at primary tumor resection. TCRdb fed the 5' RACE reads into MiXCR, producing one record per CDR3 protein. This sample carries some 6,000 distinct CDR3 sequences, roughly 15% of them seen once, and the ten largest clones take 11%. These receptors have no identified antigens. Source: lung tumor tissue, taken at surgery. These TCRs come from a male donor with early-stage non-small cell lung cancer.

This clonotype came up many times. Because the library targeted alpha chains, this beta chain is an off-target read whose size means little. This sequence joins TRBV10-3 and TRBJ2-4; maybe TRBD1 (5 bases). Germline V gene sequence: CDR1 ENHRY, CDR2 SYGVKD. V was pared by 0 bases and J by 0 bases, with 9 bases between. The CDR3 is 16 residues long. The CDR3 DNA follows: TGTGCCATCAGTGAGTCGCGACAGACAGCCAAAAACATTCAGTACTTC. Translated: CAISESRQTAKNIQYF.

This clonotype counts as medium-sized. This beta chain represents an off-target read in a library built for alpha chains; its size is of limited meaning. The chain links TRBV28 to TRBJ2-7; D perhaps matches TRBD1 (6 bases). Trimming removed 4 bases from V and 1 base from J, with 11 bases in between. Germline V gene sequence: CDR1 MDHEN, CDR2 SYDVKM. This CDR3 region has 14 residues. The CDR3 DNA reads TGTGCCAGCAGTTCCCCGGACAGTTCCTACGAGCAGTACTTC. Translating gives CASSSPDSSYEQYF.

This clonotype is medium-sized within its sample. This beta chain is a stray read from a library made for alpha chains; its abundance is not meaningful. The chain is built from TRBV6-5 and TRBJ2-7; D gene unclear. Germline loops: CDR1 MNHEY, CDR2 SVGAGI. V lost 0 bases and J 1 base, leaving 13 bases between the germline ends. CDR3 length: 16 residues. CDR3 bases: TGTGCCAGCAGTTACTCGCCGACTGCTGAATCCTACGAGCAGTACTTC. As protein: CASSYSPTAESYEQYF.

In this sample, this clonotype is medium-sized (0.01 to 0.1%). The library was prepared for alpha chains; this beta chain is a stray read, so its frequency means little. This sequence joins TRBV5-6 and TRBJ1-2; the match to TRBD1 covers 7 bases. V lost 0 bases and J lost 5; bases outside the gene matches: 7. The CDR3 totals 15 residues. Germline V gene sequence: CDR1 SGHDT, CDR2 YYEEEE. CDR3 residues: CASSLEGGTDYGYTF. CDR3 coding DNA: TGTGCCAGCAGCTTGGAGGGCGGGACAGATTATGGCTACACCTTC.

This clonotype counts as medium-sized. Because this beta chain is a stray read in a library intended to capture alpha chains, its abundance should not be given much weight. V usage is TRBV4-2 and J usage is TRBJ1-5; the D is unclear. The V gene's germline CDR1 is LGHNA and CDR2 YNFKEQ. Between the trimmed V and J ends, which lost 0 bases and 5 bases, there was a span of 8 bases. The CDR3 length is 14 residues. For the CDR3, the DNA is TGTGCCAGCAGCCAAGAATTGGGATATCAGCCCCAGCATTTT. Its protein is CASSQELGYQPQHF.

This clonotype was picked up many times. This beta chain lies outside the target of a library built for alpha chains; its clone size means little. The V and J genes are TRBV4-2 and TRBJ2-3; D possibly corresponds to TRBD2 (5 bases). Trimming took 0 bases from V and 0 from J, leaving 10 bases between them. In germline, CDR1 is LGHNA, CDR2 YNFKEQ. This CDR3 is built from 16 residues. Written as DNA, the CDR3 is TGTGCCAGCAGCCAAGAAAAGGGAGCTAGCACAGATACGCAGTATTTT. It is translated as CASSQEKGASTDTQYF.

Sample share makes this clonotype medium-sized. Because the library targeted alpha chains, this beta chain is an off-target read whose size means little. The genes are TRBV6-5 and TRBJ2-5; D could derive from TRBD1 or TRBD2 (5 bases each). This CDR3 region has 13 residues. Deletions cut 4 bases from V and 5 bases from J, with 11 bases between. CDR1 is MNHEY, CDR2 SVGAGI, per germline. CDR3 nucleotide sequence: TGTGCCAGCAGTTTCTTGGGGGACGAGACCCAGTACTTC. It translates to CASSFLGDETQYF.

By sample share, this clonotype is medium-sized. In a library made to pick up alpha chains, this beta chain is a stray read with a size that means little. The V gene is TRBV6-2 or TRBV6-3, the J gene TRBJ2-2; D not certain. The CDR3 extends over 15 amino acids. Per the germline V gene, CDR1 is MNHEY and CDR2 is SVGEGT. The ends were cut back, 2 bases at V and 2 bases at J, with 9 bases in the middle. CDR3 amino acids: CASSYSHLNTGELFF. CDR3 nucleotides: TGTGCCAGCAGTTACAGCCACCTAAACACCGGGGAGCTGTTTTTT.

Concerning this clonotype: The library was prepared for alpha chains; this beta chain is a stray read, so its frequency means little. The chain carries TRBV6-1 and TRBJ2-5; TRBD2 matches at 12 bases. Trimming took 5 bases from V and 1 from J; bases not matched to a gene: 5. Germline CDR1 is MNHNS and CDR2 is SASEGT. CDR3 length: 16 amino acids. In DNA, the CDR3 is TGTGCCAGCAGTCCGACTAGCGGGGGAGCCCAAGAGACCCAGTACTTC. The encoded protein is CASSPTSGGAQETQYF.

This clonotype was picked up many times. With the library built for alpha chains, this beta chain is off target and its frequency is not meaningful. The V gene is TRBV5-6, the J gene TRBJ1-2; perhaps TRBD1 as D (6 bases). The CDR3 totals 17 residues. The germline gives CDR1 SGHDT, CDR2 YYEEEE. The ends were cut back, 4 bases at V and 4 bases at J, with 23 bases in the middle. The chain's CDR3 is CASSRKSNRARGYGYTF. CDR3 nucleotide sequence: TGTGCCAGCAGCCGAAAGAGCAACAGGGCCCGGGGCTATGGCTACACCTTC.

By share, this clonotype ranks as medium-sized. This beta chain is a stray read from a library made for alpha chains; its abundance is not meaningful. This rearrangement joins TRBV28 to TRBJ2-7; D is possibly TRBD2 (5 bases). V gave up 6 bases and J gave up 4 bases, with 16 bases separating them. The CDR3 consists of 14 residues. Germline CDR1 and CDR2: MDHEN and SYDVKM. The CDR3 DNA sequence: TGTGCCAGCAGCAATTTTTTGGGGAGTTACGAGCAGTACTTC. Translating gives CASSNFLGSYEQYF.

The table lists this clonotype with many counts. Little can be read into the size of this beta chain, an off-target read in a library designed for alpha chains. This chain connects TRBV2 to TRBJ2-2; maybe TRBD1 (6 bases). The CDR3 consists of 14 residues. Germline V gene lookup returns CDR1 SNHLY and CDR2 FYNNEI. Trimming cost V 5 bases and J 1 base, with 8 bases left between them. CDR3 protein: CASSFRGNTGELFF. DNA of the CDR3: TGTGCCAGCAGTTTCAGGGGGAACACCGGGGAGCTGTTTTTT.

This clonotype is categorized as medium-sized. As an off-target read in a library built for alpha chains, this beta chain has a frequency of little significance. This chain connects TRBV5-1 to TRBJ2-3; TRBD1 is a possible D gene (6 bases). Germline V CDR1 and CDR2: SGHRS, YFSETQ. Trimming took off 3 bases at V and 0 bases at J, with 14 bases between the two ends. This CDR3 has 16 amino acids. The CDR3: CASSSTPGQSTDTQYF. Written as DNA, the CDR3 is TGCGCCAGCAGCTCAACCCCGGGACAAAGCACAGATACGCAGTATTTT.

By share of the sample, this clonotype is medium-sized. In a library made to pick up alpha chains, this beta chain is a stray read with a size that means little. The V and J genes are TRBV29-1 and TRBJ2-3, with 9 bases identical to TRBD2. V shed 8 bases and J 1 base; nucleotides not matched to a gene: 10. Looked up from germline, CDR1 is SQVTM and CDR2 is ANQGSEA. The CDR3 is 15 amino acids. In DNA form, the CDR3 reads TGCAGCACAACCCGAAGGACTAGCGGCACAGATACGCAGTATTTT. This translates into CSTTRRTSGTDTQYF.

This clonotype was seen only a few times. This beta chain is off target for a library built for alpha chains, so its abundance means little. The V and J genes are TRBV12-3 or TRBV12-4 and TRBJ2-1; a possible D gene is TRBD2 (7 bases). Trimming stripped 7 bases from V and 6 bases from J, with 13 bases between. The CDR3 covers 13 residues. This CDR3 reads CASTRGGGNEQFF. In DNA, the CDR3 is TGTGCCAGCACCCGGGGAGGGGGCAATGAGCAGTTCTTC.